These 20 T cell receptor beta chains share one sample of origin, sequenced in a study of cytomegalovirus exposure and HLA in healthy donors. PCR was performed using 60 Vbeta and 13 Jbeta primers. Sequencing was performed with immunoSEQ multiplex PCR; in TCRdb, only in-frame clones are kept and a portion is missing. The sample carries about 110,000 clones, over 60% recorded once. Sequenced sample: PBMCs. These receptor sequences come from a human donor in good health.

This clone was recorded a few times. The CDR3 sequence is CASSEGLATDTQYF. CDR3 bases: TGTGCCAGCAGTGAGGGACTAGCAACAGATACGCAGTATTTT. The V gene is TRBV6-1, the J gene TRBJ2-3, with 9 bases lining up with TRBD2. CDR1 and CDR2 from the germline V gene are MNHNS and SASEGT. CDR3 length equals 14 residues. V was pared by 3 bases and J by 3 bases, with 1 base of the junction left unmatched.

The chain recombines TRBV5-1 with TRBJ1-3, with 7 bases fitting TRBD1. After removal of 0 bases from V and 0 bases from J, the junction contained 6 bases not matched to a gene. The CDR3 is 17 amino acids. Looked up from germline, CDR1 is SGHRS and CDR2 is YFSETQ. The CDR3 DNA is TGCGCCAGCAGCTTGGCCCCCACAGGGGACTCTGGAAACACCATATATTTT. The encoded protein is CASSLAPTGDSGNTIYF.

V gene TRBV28 combines with J gene TRBJ2-7; 7 nucleotides match TRBD2. The CDR3 runs to 16 residues. After removal of 6 bases from V and 0 bases from J, the junction contained 11 bases not matched to a gene. The germline V gene encodes CDR1 MDHEN and CDR2 SYDVKM. The CDR3, as DNA: TGTGCCAGCAGGGGGGGGACTTTCTCAAGCTCCTACGAGCAGTACTTC. This codes for CASRGGTFSSSYEQYF. Full variable domain (remainder filled in from reference TRBV28 and TRBJ2-7): DVKVTQSSRYLVKRTGEKVFLECVQDMDHENMFWYRQDPGLGLRLIYFSYDVKMKEKGDIPEGYSVSREKKERFSLILESASTNQTSMYLCASRGGTFSSSYEQYFGPGTRLTVT.

The chain links TRBV7-9 to TRBJ1-4; 7 nucleotides match TRBD1. With V trimmed by 5 bases and J by 5 bases, 5 bases remained unmatched. Germline lookup yields CDR1 SEHNR and CDR2 FQNEAQ (reference sequence). This CDR3 comprises 14 residues. The chain's CDR3 is CASSPGQPNEKLFF. The CDR3, as DNA: TGTGCCAGCAGCCCGGGACAGCCAAATGAAAAACTGTTTTTT.

The chain recombines TRBV5-5 with TRBJ2-1; 8 nucleotides align to TRBD1. Unmatched junction bases numbered 7, after V lost 5 bases and J lost 12 bases. This CDR3 has 12 amino acids. Germline CDR1 is SGHKS and CDR2 is YYEKEE (reference sequence). CDR3 in DNA: TGTGCCAGCAGTGTGTGGGGACAGGTGCAGTTCTTC. This sequence encodes CASSVWGQVQFF. Using reference TRBV5-5 and TRBJ2-1 for the parts outside the CDR3, the full variable domain is DAGVTQSPTHLIKTRGQQVTLRCSPISGHKSVSWYQQVLGQGPQFIFQYYEKEERGRGNFPDRFSARQFPNYSSELNVNALLLGDSALYLCASSVWGQVQFFGPGTRLTVL.

The chain recombines TRBV2 with TRBJ1-2; the match to TRBD1 covers 8 bases. Germline V gene sequence: CDR1 SNHLY, CDR2 FYNNEI. CDR3 length: 14 amino acids. V shed 3 bases, J shed 2 bases, and the junction held 2 bases outside the gene matches. The CDR3, as DNA: TGTGCCAGCAGTGACAGGGGGCGGAACTATGGCTACACCTTC. The encoded protein is CASSDRGRNYGYTF.

The chain has TRBV5-1 and TRBJ2-2; 7 bases line up with TRBD1. There are 15 residues in the CDR3. V trimming: 4 bases; J trimming: 2 bases; junction bases outside the gene matches: 5. CDR1 and CDR2 (germline): SGHRS, YFSETQ. The DNA for the CDR3 is TGCGCCAGCAGCCCAGGGGGTGGTAACACCGGGGAGCTGTTTTTT. This encodes CASSPGGGNTGELFF.

This chain uses TRBV7-5 with TRBJ1-2; the table names TRBD1, a call not compared with the DNA. TRBV7-5 is a pseudogene locus. This CDR3 spans 15 amino acids. CDR3 region: CARSSRTGDNYGYTF. CDR3 DNA sequence: TGTGCCAGAAGCTCGCGGACAGGGGACAACTATGGCTACACCTTC.

The chain combines TRBV11-3 with TRBJ2-1; TRBD1 might be the D (6 bases). CDR1 is SGHNT, CDR2 YENEEA, per germline. CDR3 length equals 15 residues. V was cut by 3 bases and J by 2 bases, with 11 bases left in between. The CDR3 bases are TGTGCCAGCAGCTTGGGCAGGGGAACCTACAATGAGCAGTTCTTC. It encodes CASSLGRGTYNEQFF.

This clone was seen once. The rearrangement links TRBV11-2 to TRBJ2-3; TRBD2 matches at 10 bases. Trimming took 5 bases from V and 4 from J; bases not matched to a gene: 9. In germline, CDR1 is SGHAT, CDR2 FQNNGV. This CDR3 has 16 residues. Here the CDR3 DNA reads TGTGCCAGCAGCATGTTCCTAGCGGGAGCTGCAGATACGCAGTATTTT. The encoded protein is CASSMFLAGAADTQYF.

The chain employs TRBV7-9 and TRBJ2-7, with 11 bases fitting TRBD2. Germline trimming cut 3 bases from V and 5 bases from J; bases unmatched to any gene: 6. Germline V gives CDR1 SEHNR, CDR2 FQNEAQ (reference sequence). This CDR3 spans 15 amino acids. The CDR3 DNA reads as TGTGCCAGCAGCTTCCTGACTAGCGGGGTTGACGAGCAGTACTTC. This encodes CASSFLTSGVDEQYF.

The rearrangement links TRBV7-5 to TRBJ2-1; TRBD2, the D gene given by the table, was not confirmed from the DNA. TRBV7-5 corresponds to a pseudogene. This CDR3 region has 16 residues. The CDR3 sequence: CVRSLLTSGPYNEQFF. The DNA of the CDR3 is TGTGTCAGAAGCTTGCTAACTAGCGGCCCATACAATGAGCAGTTCTTC.

The V gene is TRBV19, the J gene TRBJ1-1, with TRBD1 as a possible D gene (5 bases). The V and J ends lost 7 bases and 5 bases respectively, with 17 bases between them. The germline V gene has CDR1 LNHDA and CDR2 SQIVND (reference sequence). CDR3 size: 14 residues. This chain's CDR3 is CASTYGGGYTEAFF. CDR3 bases: TGTGCCAGTACGTACGGGGGAGGATATACTGAAGCTTTCTTT.

The V call is TRBV2, the J call TRBJ1-2, with a possible D match to TRBD1 (5 bases). The CDR3 runs 13 residues. Germline loops: CDR1 SNHLY, CDR2 FYNNEI. Trimming took 8 bases from V and 0 from J, leaving 10 bases between them. CDR3 in DNA: TGTGCCAGCGACAGCCCCACTAACTATGGCTACACCTTC. The encoded protein is CASDSPTNYGYTF.

The chain links TRBV5-1 to TRBJ1-2, with D perhaps TRBD1 (5 bases). V was clipped by 0 bases and J by 2 bases, with 8 bases between them. This CDR3 comprises 14 residues. CDR1 and CDR2 from the germline V gene are SGHRS and YFSETQ. The DNA for the CDR3 is TGCGCCAGCAGCTTGGGGGGCGCGAACTATGGCTACACCTTC. It is translated as CASSLGGANYGYTF.

V gene TRBV10-3 combines with J gene TRBJ1-1; D is possibly TRBD1 (6 bases). The V gene lost 2 bases and the J gene lost 1 base, with 11 bases spanning the gap. Germline values: CDR1 ENHRY, CDR2 SYGVKD. This CDR3 is built from 15 residues. Here the CDR3 DNA reads TGTGCCATCAGTGAGAGGGGGGGGCAGAACACTGAAGCTTTCTTT. Amino acid sequence: CAISERGGQNTEAFF.

The chain uses TRBV28 and TRBJ1-5; D unclear. This CDR3 is built from 13 residues. The germline CDR1 and CDR2 sequences are MDHEN and SYDVKM. The ends were cut back, 6 bases at V and 4 bases at J, with 10 bases in the middle. The CDR3 nucleotides read TGTGCCAGCAGGGTGGGCACAAATCAGCCCCAGCATTTT. Protein product: CASRVGTNQPQHF.

The table lists this clone with a few counts. The chain combines TRBV2 with TRBJ1-6; tentative D call: TRBD1 (5 bases). V was pared by 6 bases and J by 0 bases, with 15 bases between. This CDR3 has 17 residues. From germline, CDR1 is SNHLY and CDR2 FYNNEI. The CDR3 DNA is TGTGCCAGCAGGCGGCTGGGGCTACGCTCCTATAATTCACCCCTCCACTTT. It yields the protein CASRRLGLRSYNSPLHF.

V is TRBV28 and J is TRBJ2-4, with D perhaps matching TRBD2 (6 bases). CDR1 is MDHEN and CDR2 is SYDVKM in the germline V gene. There are 12 residues in the CDR3. Trimming took 5 bases from V and 7 from J, leaving 9 bases between them. The CDR3, as DNA: TGTGCCAGCAGTGGGGGGTTGAACATTCAGTACTTC. It codes for CASSGGLNIQYF.

DNA for the CDR3: TGTGCCAGCAGGAGGGTGGCTAGCGTGCACAATGAGCAGTTCTTC. This gives the protein CASRRVASVHNEQFF. The V gene is TRBV2, the J gene TRBJ2-1; a possible D gene is TRBD2 (6 bases). V was trimmed by 6 bases and J by 5 bases, leaving 17 bases between them. CDR1 is SNHLY and CDR2 is FYNNEI in the germline V gene. The CDR3 runs to 15 residues.